The 18 T cell receptor beta chains given below trace back to one sample, sequenced in a study of blood T cell repertoires in COVID-19. Profiled with immunoSEQ multiplex PCR; TCRdb holds only in-frame clones, not every one. This sample has approximately 120,000 clones, with roughly 79% found just once. The specimen was peripheral blood. These receptor sequences come from a man older than 75 with acute or convalescent COVID-19.

V and J are TRBV7-2 and TRBJ2-1; D may be TRBD2 (6 bases). The ends were cut back, 5 bases at V and 8 bases at J, with 16 bases in the middle. The germline V gene encodes CDR1 SGHTA and CDR2 FQGNSA. This CDR3 has 14 residues. The CDR3 is CASSQGLIVYEQFF. The DNA for the CDR3 is TGTGCCAGCAGCCAGGGACTGATAGTATATGAGCAGTTCTTC.

V usage is TRBV12-3 or TRBV12-4 and J usage is TRBJ1-1, with 7 bases aligning to TRBD1. Trimming removed 7 bases from V and 5 bases from J; junction bases left unmatched: 4. This CDR3 region has 12 residues. The CDR3 is CASNLQGTEAFF. The CDR3 DNA is TGTGCCAGCAATCTACAGGGGACTGAAGCTTTCTTT.

The chain is built from TRBV6-6 and TRBJ1-1; D is possibly TRBD1 (5 bases). V lost 6 bases, J lost 5 bases, and 16 bases lay in between. The germline V gene has CDR1 MNHNY and CDR2 SVGAGI (reference sequence). The CDR3 has 14 residues. CDR3 in DNA: TGTGCCAGCAGCACCGGGGGATGGGGTACTGAAGCTTTCTTT. The encoded protein is CASSTGGWGTEAFF.

The chain has TRBV5-6 and TRBJ1-6; no clear D gene. Looked up from germline, CDR1 is SGHDT and CDR2 is YYEEEE. The CDR3 has 12 amino acids. Trimming shortened V by 2 bases and J by 11 bases, and 8 bases separated the two germline ends. In DNA, the CDR3 is TGTGCCAGCAGCTTTCCACAAACACCCCTCCACTTT. Its translation: CASSFPQTPLHF.

The chain links TRBV21-1 to TRBJ1-2. TRBV21-1 is shown as a pseudogene. The CDR3 has 12 amino acids. The chain's CDR3 is CASSTREGGYTF. The CDR3 nucleotides read TGTGCCAGCAGCACCAGGGAGGGTGGCTACACCTTC.

The chain couples TRBV7-6 to TRBJ1-2, with TRBD1 matching over 7 bases. This CDR3 is built from 15 residues. Germline V gene lookup returns CDR1 SGHVS and CDR2 FNYEAQ. V lost 5 bases to trimming and J lost 2 bases; unmatched junction nucleotides: 8. The CDR3, as DNA: TGTGCCAGCAGCAAGCGACAGGGTAGAAACTATGGCTACACCTTC. Amino acids: CASSKRQGRNYGYTF.

This rearrangement joins TRBV24-1 to TRBJ2-1; D remains ambiguous. CDR3 length: 13 amino acids. The germline V gene encodes CDR1 KGHDR and CDR2 SFDVKD. V lost 4 bases and J lost 4, with 7 bases in between. The CDR3 nucleotides are TGTGCCACCAGTGACCCTAATTACAATGAGCAGTTCTTC. Residues: CATSDPNYNEQFF.

This clone came up a few times. The chain carries TRBV7-9 and TRBJ2-5; TRBD2 might be the D (5 bases). V lost 7 bases to trimming and J lost 3 bases, with 15 bases between them. Germline values: CDR1 SEHNR, CDR2 FQNEAQ (reference sequence). The length of the CDR3 is 14 residues. The CDR3 is CASTRGGQKETQYF. The CDR3 nucleotides read TGTGCCAGCACTCGGGGTGGTCAAAAAGAGACCCAGTACTTC.

The V and J genes are TRBV14 and TRBJ1-1; D unresolved. Trimming shortened V by 3 bases and J by 5 bases, and 10 bases separated the two germline ends. The germline V gene encodes CDR1 SGHDN and CDR2 FVKESK. The CDR3 contains 13 residues. This CDR3 reads CASSHSVMTEAFF. The CDR3 DNA follows: TGTGCCAGCAGCCACTCGGTTATGACTGAAGCTTTCTTT.

V usage is TRBV9 and J usage is TRBJ2-2; D gene ambiguous. V was pared by 4 bases and J by 5 bases, with 12 bases between. CDR3 length equals 14 residues. CDR1 and CDR2 from the germline V gene are SGDLS and YYNGEE. The CDR3 bases are TGTGCCAGCAGCTCCGAGACCGGGACCGGGGAGCTGTTTTTT. This sequence encodes CASSSETGTGELFF.

J is TRBJ2-1 and V is TRBV3-1 (or the pseudogene TRBV3-2); 9 bases fit TRBD2. The CDR3 spans 18 residues. Trimming took 4 bases from V and 8 from J; bases not matched to a gene: 18. In germline, CDR1 is LGHDT, CDR2 YNNKEL (reference sequence). The CDR3 sequence: CASSLVEGRRGGRDEQFF. Here the CDR3 DNA reads TGTGCCAGCAGCCTCGTTGAAGGGAGGCGGGGGGGCCGGGATGAGCAGTTCTTC.

The chain uses TRBV6-1 and TRBJ2-5, with TRBD1 identical over 7 bases. Germline CDR1 reads MNHNS; CDR2 reads SASEGT. The CDR3 runs to 16 residues. The trim removed 5 bases at V and 4 bases at J, leaving 13 bases unmatched. CDR3 DNA sequence: TGTGCCAGCAGTCAAGGGGCGACAGGGTATAGAGAGACCCAGTACTTC. Translated, it gives CASSQGATGYRETQYF.

CDR3 coding DNA: TGTGCCAGCAGCCAGTTAGGGACAGAAGGCTACACCTTC. Its translation is CASSQLGTEGYTF. The genes are TRBV3-1 (or the pseudogene TRBV3-2) and TRBJ1-2; 7 nucleotides agree with TRBD1. This CDR3 has 13 amino acids. Unmatched junction bases numbered 6, after V lost 3 bases and J lost 8 bases. Germline V gives CDR1 LGHDT, CDR2 YNNKEL (reference sequence).

The rearrangement links TRBV2 to TRBJ2-7; D is possibly TRBD1 (5 bases). Germline values: CDR1 SNHLY, CDR2 FYNNEI. The CDR3 is made up of 14 amino acids. V dropped 3 bases and J dropped 0 bases, with 9 bases sitting between them. This CDR3 reads CASSDGAGSYEQYF. CDR3 coding DNA: TGTGCCAGCAGTGATGGGGCTGGCTCCTACGAGCAGTACTTC.

CDR3 sequence (DNA): TGTGCCAGCAGCTTCGGGACAGGGCACTATGGCTACACCTTC. This codes for CASSFGTGHYGYTF. This rearrangement joins TRBV11-1 to TRBJ1-2; 9 bases fit TRBD1. Germline assignment: CDR1 SGHAT and CDR2 FQDESV (reference sequence). This CDR3 contains 14 residues. V trimming: 3 bases; J trimming: 3 bases; junction bases outside the gene matches: 2. The variable domain in full, with the rest retrieved from reference TRBV11-1 and TRBJ1-2, is EAEVAQSPRYKITEKSQAVAFWCDPISGHATLYWYRQILGQGPELLVQFQDESVVDDSQLPKDRFSAERLKGVDSTLKIQPAELGDSAMYLCASSFGTGHYGYTFGSGTRLTVV.

The J gene is TRBJ1-2, the V gene TRBV5-1; D is ambiguous. The V end was cut by 0 bases, the J end by 2 bases, with 14 bases between. There are 16 residues in the CDR3. CDR1 is SGHRS and CDR2 is YFSETQ in the germline V gene. CDR3 sequence (DNA): TGCGCCAGCAGCTTGGAACCTCTACAGCCCAACTATGGCTACACCTTC. It encodes CASSLEPLQPNYGYTF.

This clone has a count of ten or more. The gene calls are TRBV19 and TRBJ1-2, with 9 bases lining up with TRBD1. The CDR3 runs 15 residues. V was pared by 6 bases and J by 8 bases, with 13 bases of the junction left unmatched. The germline V gene has CDR1 LNHDA and CDR2 SQIVND (reference sequence). The CDR3 loop reads CASSLSRDRVGGYTF. CDR3 nucleotide sequence: TGTGCCAGTAGCCTCTCCAGGGACAGGGTAGGAGGCTACACCTTC.

The chain employs TRBV2 and TRBJ2-7, with D unclear. V was trimmed by 0 bases and J by 3 bases, leaving 9 bases between them. Per germline, CDR1 SNHLY and CDR2 FYNNEI. This CDR3 is built from 14 residues. The CDR3: CASSEATPVYEQYF. The CDR3 DNA reads as TGTGCCAGCAGTGAAGCTACACCTGTCTACGAGCAGTACTTC.